This T cell receptor (beta chain) derives from a study of blood T cell repertoires in COVID-19. Study summary: From the United States, Italy and Spain came samples of acute and convalescent COVID-19.

Authors' data handling: Amplification of reference gene primers was used by the study to estimate nucleated cell counts. Only in-frame clones appear in the TCRdb table, and some are missing; sequencing was by immunoSEQ multiplex PCR. That table furnishes V, J and clone size, whereas the DNA furnished D and trimming. This sample has approximately 270,000 clones, with 70% to 90% found just once. The sample comprised PBMCs or T cells enriched from blood (not recorded which). The TCR was taken from a young woman who had recovered from COVID-19.

The CDR3 sequence: CASSLGGGDNSPLHF. Here the CDR3 DNA reads TGTGCCAGCAGCTTGGGTGGAGGTGATAATTCACCCCTCCACTTT. This chain connects TRBV5-4 to TRBJ1-6, with D unclear. V lost 0 bases to trimming and J lost 5 bases, with 9 bases between them. This CDR3 is built from 15 residues. The germline V gene has CDR1 SGHNT and CDR2 YYREEE (reference sequence).